The following is a TCR beta chain sequence with its context. The data were taken from a study of cytomegalovirus exposure and HLA in healthy donors. Assay used: immunoSEQ multiplex PCR; TCRdb lists only in-frame clones, some missing. The top ten hold around an eighth of the sample, which has 220,000 or so clones, roughly 83% seen once. Input material: PBMCs. The source of this sequence is a woman aged 25 to 39 in good health and CMV-seropositive.

The CDR3 DNA follows: TGTGCCAGCAGTTACCGACTAGCGGTTGAGCAGTTCTTC. It specifies CASSYRLAVEQFF. The chain employs TRBV6-5 and TRBJ2-1; 9 nucleotides line up with TRBD2. The CDR3 length is 13 residues. In germline, CDR1 is MNHEY, CDR2 SVGAGI. Trimming at V came to 2 bases and at J to 9 bases, leaving 2 bases not matched to a gene.